The sequence of this TCR beta chain was determined in a study of cytomegalovirus exposure and HLA in healthy donors. A multiplex PCR was run with 60 Vbeta primers and 13 Jbeta primers. The method was immunoSEQ multiplex PCR; TCRdb's version includes in-frame clones alone and lacks a portion of them. Among tens of thousands of clones listed, 60% to 80% were seen once. This clone appeared a single time. From germline, CDR1 is KGHSH and CDR2 LQKENI. There are 14 residues in the CDR3. V lost 3 bases, J lost 3 bases, and 11 bases lay in between. This rearrangement joins TRBV18 to TRBJ1-1; D is unresolved. This sequence was found in a middle-aged woman in good health and CMV-seronegative. The sequenced sample consisted of PBMCs. The CDR3: CASSPLQRDTEAFF. CDR3 coding DNA: TGTGCCAGCTCACCTCTACAGAGGGACACTGAAGCTTTCTTT.